These 29 T cell receptor beta chains were all obtained from the same sample, sequenced in a study of regulatory T cells in long-lasting Graves disease. With iRepertoire HTBI primers and Arm-PCR of CDR3 regions, TCR beta libraries were built. One entry per CDR3 protein results from TCRdb running MiXCR on the multiplex PCR reads. The sample shows roughly 470,000 distinct CDR3 sequences, under 25% of them seen only once. As for time point: persistent/refractory GD, antithyroid drugs over 5 years with positive TRAb. Preparation of the TCR library used RNA extracted from PBMCs. The specimen was peripheral blood mononuclear cells (PBMCs), collected when the disease was refractory, from a patient treated with antithyroid drugs. All receptors come from a female donor with Graves disease.

This clonotype was found a few times. CDR3 sequence (DNA): TGCGCCAGCAGCTCCCACCCGGGACAAGGTACCCAGCATTTT. This encodes CASSSHPGQGTQHF. The chain joins TRBV5-1 to TRBJ1-5; D might be TRBD1 (6 bases). The ends were cut back, 3 bases at V and 11 bases at J, with 18 bases in the middle. CDR3 length equals 14 residues. The germline V gene encodes CDR1 SGHRS and CDR2 YFSETQ.

Many counts were recorded for this clonotype. The chain couples TRBV11-2 to TRBJ2-6, with no clear D. Germline-derived CDR1 and CDR2 are SGHAT and FQNNGV. V was shortened by 2 bases and J by 0 bases, with 5 bases between the two germline ends. This CDR3 has 15 amino acids. The CDR3 is CASSLPSSGANVLTF. The CDR3 DNA reads as TGTGCCAGCAGCTTACCGAGCTCTGGGGCCAACGTCCTGACTTTC.

Of note for this clonotype: It may be a read error: a sequence one base away is much more abundant. The chain recombines TRBV20-1 with TRBJ2-5; TRBD1 aligns across 11 bases. Germline V gene lookup returns CDR1 DFQATT and CDR2 SNEGSKA (reference sequence). The CDR3 totals 14 residues. CDR3 region: CGAPGQGGRETQYF. The CDR3 DNA reads TGCGGTGCTCCGGGACAGGGGGGTCGAGAGACCCAGTACTTC.

Notes on this clonotype: A much larger clone lies one base from this, so it may be a read error. The CDR3 spells CASSSVGGDCYGYTF. CDR3 DNA: TGTGCCAGCAGTTCTGTCGGGGGGGATTGCTATGGCTACACCTTC. This chain connects TRBV28 to TRBJ2-4; possibly TRBD1 for D (5 bases). The J call could be wrong; TRBJ1-2 is a better fit for the DNA end. CDR3 length equals 15 residues. Germline CDR1 MDHEN, CDR2 SYDVKM.

This clonotype showed up many times. The chain couples TRBV28 to TRBJ2-7, with TRBD1 matching over 7 bases. Germline CDR1 MDHEN, CDR2 SYDVKM. This CDR3 is 14 amino acids long. The V gene end was trimmed by 7 bases and the J gene end by 2 bases; junction bases not matched to a gene: 8. CDR3 bases: TGTGCCAGCAAGGACCCCGGGACAGCCTACGAGCAGTACTTC. It is translated as CASKDPGTAYEQYF.

Ten or more counts support this clonotype. This chain connects TRBV7-6 to TRBJ1-4; TRBD1 aligns across 11 bases. V was clipped by 1 base and J by 8 bases; unmatched bases: 6. CDR1 is SGHVS, CDR2 FNYEAQ, per germline. This CDR3 is built from 16 residues. CDR3 sequence: CASSLGPGTGGEKLFF. The CDR3 DNA is TGTGCCAGCAGCTTAGGTCCAGGGACAGGGGGAGAAAAACTGTTTTTT.

This clonotype has ten or more counts. The V call is TRBV12-3 or TRBV12-4, the J call TRBJ1-3; no clear D. The CDR3 runs to 16 residues. V shed 1 base and J shed 0 bases, with 10 bases lying between them. The CDR3 nucleotides are TGTGCCAGCAGTTTAGAGGCAGGACTCTCTGGAAACACCATATATTTT. It codes for CASSLEAGLSGNTIYF.

This sequence joins TRBV24-1 and TRBJ2-1, with D maybe TRBD2 (7 bases). The V and J ends lost 3 bases and 7 bases respectively, with 21 bases between them. The CDR3 totals 17 residues. Looked up from germline, CDR1 is KGHDR and CDR2 is SFDVKD. In DNA, the CDR3 is TGTGCCACCAGTGATCGTGGGGGGGCTAGCGTCTCGAATGAGCAGTTCTTC. It specifies CATSDRGGASVSNEQFF.

This clonotype was observed a few times. CDR3 sequence: CASSLYAGTGLAGYTF. CDR3 DNA sequence: TGTGCCAGCAGCCTCTACGCCGGGACAGGTTTGGCTGGCTACACCTTC. This sequence joins TRBV7-2 and TRBJ1-2; TRBD1 agrees at 8 bases. V was clipped by 5 bases and J by 7 bases; unmatched bases: 15. The length of the CDR3 is 16 residues. In germline, CDR1 is SGHTA, CDR2 FQGNSA.

This clonotype was recorded many times. DNA of the CDR3: TGTGCCAGCATCCTGAACGGGGGTGCGGAGCTGTTTTTT. This gives the protein CASILNGGAELFF. The chain has TRBV12-3 or TRBV12-4 and TRBJ2-2, with a weak D call TRBD2 (6 bases). The length of the CDR3 is 13 residues. V was trimmed by 7 bases and J by 10 bases, leaving 16 bases between them.

CDR3 bases: TGTGCCAGCAGCTTAGGAAGGGGACGGATGTACACTGAAGCTTTCTTT. As protein: CASSLGRGRMYTEAFF. The chain employs TRBV7-6 and TRBJ1-1; a weak D match, TRBD1 (5 bases). Germline assignment: CDR1 SGHVS and CDR2 FNYEAQ. V was pared by 1 base and J by 3 bases, with 15 bases between. This CDR3 is built from 16 residues.

This clonotype was seen a few times. The chain joins TRBV29-1 to TRBJ1-2; D gene uncertain. The CDR3 length is 13 residues. V was cut by 3 bases and J by 8 bases, with 16 bases left in between. CDR1 SQVTM and CDR2 ANQGSEA come from the germline V gene. The CDR3 is CSVDLDYGEGYTF. The CDR3 DNA reads TGCAGCGTTGATTTGGACTATGGCGAGGGCTACACCTTC.

CDR3 protein: CASNSGLDNEQFF. The CDR3 bases are TGTGCCAGTAATTCGGGGCTGGACAATGAGCAGTTCTTC. The chain employs TRBV19 and TRBJ2-1, with D perhaps assigned TRBD1 or TRBD2 (5 bases each). Germline V gene lookup returns CDR1 LNHDA and CDR2 SQIVND (reference sequence). The CDR3 consists of 13 residues. Between the trimmed V and J ends, which lost 7 bases and 5 bases, there was a span of 12 bases.

This rearrangement joins TRBV4-1 to TRBJ2-5; tentatively, D is TRBD1 (6 bases). The V and J ends lost 6 bases and 3 bases respectively, with 14 bases between them. Germline loops: CDR1 MGHRA, CDR2 YSYEKL. The CDR3 totals 14 residues. CDR3: CASSPQGTKETQYF. The CDR3 bases are TGCGCCAGCAGTCCTCAAGGGACAAAAGAGACCCAGTACTTC.

In this sample, this clonotype turned up many times. The chain employs TRBV6-5 and TRBJ2-7; 11 bases are a match to TRBD2. The CDR3 spans 16 residues. From germline, CDR1 is MNHEY and CDR2 SVGAGI. V gave up 2 bases and J gave up 4 bases; unmatched junction bases: 7. The CDR3 protein is CASSYPVAGGPYEQYF. The CDR3 DNA reads TGTGCCAGCAGTTACCCAGTAGCGGGAGGGCCGTACGAGCAGTACTTC.

This clonotype has a handful of counts. This chain links TRBV19 with TRBJ2-7; no clear D gene. The CDR3 extends over 14 amino acids. V was pared by 6 bases and J by 5 bases, with 17 bases between. CDR1 LNHDA and CDR2 SQIVND come from the germline V gene (reference sequence). CDR3 DNA sequence: TGTGCCAGTAGACCTGGTTGGGGTTCCCACGAGCAGTACTTC. Translating it yields CASRPGWGSHEQYF.

The gene calls are TRBV28 and TRBJ2-7, with 9 bases matching TRBD2. V shed 9 bases and J 1 base; nucleotides not matched to a gene: 7. This CDR3 spans 14 amino acids. Germline CDR1 is MDHEN and CDR2 is SYDVKM. The CDR3 nucleotides are TGTGCCAGTCGTAGGCGGGAGGGGTCCTACGAGCAGTACTTC. This gives the protein CASRRREGSYEQYF.

This chain links TRBV7-2 with TRBJ2-7, with 9 positions matching TRBD2. Germline assignment: CDR1 SGHTA and CDR2 FQGNSA. J gave up 3 bases and V 6 bases, and 9 bases lay outside the gene matches. The CDR3 contains 15 residues. The CDR3 here is CASRKGREGGYEQYF. The CDR3 region has the DNA TGTGCCAGCAGGAAGGGGCGGGAGGGCGGCTACGAGCAGTACTTC.

This clonotype was found a few times. CDR3 sequence reads: CASSPQSRRDEQYF. The CDR3 DNA follows: TGCGCCAGCAGCCCTCAAAGCCGCAGGGACGAGCAGTACTTC. The genes are TRBV4-1 and TRBJ2-7; D may be TRBD1 (5 bases). V was shortened by 4 bases and J by 5 bases, with 15 bases between the two germline ends. The CDR3 runs 14 residues. CDR1 MGHRA and CDR2 YSYEKL come from the germline V gene.

The table lists this clonotype with a few counts. The chain joins TRBV3-2 to TRBJ2-7. TRBV3-2 is recorded as a pseudogene. The CDR3 loop spans 13 amino acids. For the CDR3, the DNA is TGTGCCAGAATCGCTTTTACGGACGACGAGCAGTACTTC. It codes for CARIAFTDDEQYF.

The J gene is TRBJ1-1, the V gene TRBV25-1; D gene ambiguous. CDR1 is MGHDK and CDR2 is SYGVNS in the germline V gene. The CDR3 loop spans 13 amino acids. Trimming took off 8 bases at V and 3 bases at J, with 13 bases between the two ends. The CDR3 reads CASQRGSYTEAFF. CDR3 bases: TGTGCCAGCCAAAGAGGGTCTTACACTGAAGCTTTCTTT.

The table lists this clonotype with many counts. The V and J genes are TRBV27 and TRBJ1-5, with D perhaps TRBD1 (5 bases). V was shortened by 3 bases and J by 3 bases, with 9 bases between the two germline ends. CDR1 is MNHEY and CDR2 is SMNVEV in the germline V gene (reference sequence). The CDR3 covers 14 residues. The chain's CDR3 is CASSFRGYNQPQHF. As DNA, the CDR3 is TGTGCCAGCAGTTTCCGGGGGTACAATCAGCCCCAGCATTTT.

The table lists this clonotype with many counts. At one of its ends the junction is not consistent with the germline gene, which may arise from a read error. The rearrangement links TRBV24-1 to TRBJ2-4; D remains ambiguous. CDR3 length equals 10 residues. Germline values: CDR1 KGHDR, CDR2 SFDVKD. This chain's CDR3 is CATSEQFVCF. In nucleotides, the CDR3 is TGTGCCACCAGTGAACAATTCGTGTGCTTC.

This clonotype has at least ten counts. The chain uses TRBV6-1 and TRBJ1-2, with 7 nucleotides matching TRBD1. Germline V gene sequence: CDR1 MNHNS, CDR2 SASEGT. V lost 6 bases, J lost 2 bases, and 12 bases stayed unmatched. The CDR3 runs 16 residues. DNA for the CDR3: TGTGCCAGCAGCCTTGACCCGACAGGGAGAAACTATGGCTACACCTTC. Protein sequence: CASSLDPTGRNYGYTF.

This clonotype appeared many times. This chain joins TRBV28 and TRBJ2-2, with D possibly being TRBD1 (5 bases). This CDR3 is 15 amino acids long. V dropped 4 bases and J dropped 7 bases, with 16 bases sitting between them. The germline V gene has CDR1 MDHEN and CDR2 SYDVKM. For the CDR3, the DNA is TGTGCCAGCAGTTCTCCAGGGTTGGACGACGGGGAGCTGTTTTTT. Residues: CASSSPGLDDGELFF.

This clonotype has at least ten counts. This rearrangement joins TRBV5-1 to TRBJ2-7; TRBD1 might be the D (6 bases). CDR1 and CDR2 from the germline V gene are SGHRS and YFSETQ. V was trimmed by 0 bases and J by 6 bases, leaving 13 bases between them. The CDR3 contains 14 residues. The CDR3 DNA is TGCGCCAGCAGCTTGGGAACAGGGTACTTCGAGCAGTACTTC. This gives the protein CASSLGTGYFEQYF.

This clonotype was found once. The chain has TRBV6-2 or TRBV6-3 and TRBJ2-7, with 16 nucleotides matching TRBD2. V shed 6 bases and J 4 bases; nucleotides not matched to a gene: 12. The CDR3 length is 18 residues. CDR1 MNHEY and CDR2 SVGEGT come from the germline V gene. CDR3 amino acids: CASSSGTSGRARTYEQYF. CDR3 nucleotides: TGTGCCAGCAGCTCGGGGACTAGCGGGAGGGCCCGTACTTACGAGCAGTACTTC.

The J gene is TRBJ2-7, the V gene TRBV19; D call uncertain. CDR3 length: 15 residues. V gave up 0 bases and J gave up 0 bases, with 9 bases separating them. The germline V gene has CDR1 LNHDA and CDR2 SQIVND (reference sequence). CDR3 sequence (DNA): TGTGCCAGTAGTATAGATCATATGAGCTCCTACGAGCAGTACTTC. Amino acid sequence: CASSIDHMSSYEQYF.

This clonotype was seen repeatedly, ten times or more. The chain combines TRBV30 with TRBJ2-7; TRBD1 aligns across 8 bases. Germline V gene sequence: CDR1 GTSNPN, CDR2 SVGIG (reference sequence). This CDR3 is 14 amino acids long. V trimming: 4 bases; J trimming: 6 bases; junction bases outside the gene matches: 11. The CDR3 bases are TGTGCCTGGAACCAGGGGGCGCTTTTGGGCGAGCAGTACTTC. Residues: CAWNQGALLGEQYF.